What follows is one T cell receptor beta chain and its context. The record originates from a study of blood T cell repertoires in COVID-19. Study information: The study drew acute and convalescent COVID-19 samples from the United States, Italy and Spain. T cells, B-cell-depleted T cells, or PBMCs provided the cDNA or gDNA that served as material.

Original data processing: How many nucleated cells were present was estimated from reference gene primer amplification. TCRdb's copy holds only in-frame clones and misses some; the assay was immunoSEQ multiplex PCR. V and J calls plus clone size are reproduced from that table; the DNA served to infer D and trimming. The sample consists of fewer than 95,000 clones, about 90% of them appearing once. CDR3 length: 13 amino acids. Germline loops: CDR1 SGHAT, CDR2 FQDESV (reference sequence). Between the trimmed V and J ends, which lost 5 bases and 1 base, there was a span of 8 bases. The genes are TRBV11-1 and TRBJ1-1, with D maybe TRBD1 (6 bases). The sequenced material came from peripheral blood. The clonotype was recovered from a male donor with acute or convalescent COVID-19. CDR3 sequence reads: CASSATGNTEAFF. Here the CDR3 DNA reads TGTGCCAGCAGCGCGACAGGGAACACTGAAGCTTTCTTT. Full variable domain (missing parts from reference TRBV11-1 and TRBJ1-1): EAEVAQSPRYKITEKSQAVAFWCDPISGHATLYWYRQILGQGPELLVQFQDESVVDDSQLPKDRFSAERLKGVDSTLKIQPAELGDSAMYLCASSATGNTEAFFGQGTRLTVV.